This T cell receptor beta chain was identified in a study of blood T cells in healthy people across ages. Regarding the study as a whole: Those diversity estimates obtained from one million T cells were thought to be underestimates. TCR beta diversity, measured per million T cells, fell in a roughly linear way with age. PBMC samples, being unsorted, prevented any conclusive comparison of naive and antigen-experienced cells.

Germline V gives CDR1 SNHLY, CDR2 FYNNEI. The CDR3 contains 13 residues. V was shortened by 7 bases and J by 2 bases, with 9 bases between the two germline ends. Then a second PCR, running roughly 6 to 12 cycles, was carried out with a sample-barcoded 5' primer and a J-beta primer mix. TCRdb analysed the 5' RACE reads with MiXCR anew, one entry per CDR3 protein. The sample holds some 290,000 distinct CDR3 sequences; 27% are singletons and the top ten take roughly 28%. The count of this clonotype is one. The antigen remains undetermined. This chain connects TRBV2 to TRBJ2-4; the D is unclear. The receptor's source is a woman in her sixties or seventies in good health. Sequences were obtained from blood. The chain's CDR3 is CASTGSSKNIQYF. Here the CDR3 DNA reads TGTGCCAGCACGGGCAGCTCCAAAAACATTCAGTACTTC.